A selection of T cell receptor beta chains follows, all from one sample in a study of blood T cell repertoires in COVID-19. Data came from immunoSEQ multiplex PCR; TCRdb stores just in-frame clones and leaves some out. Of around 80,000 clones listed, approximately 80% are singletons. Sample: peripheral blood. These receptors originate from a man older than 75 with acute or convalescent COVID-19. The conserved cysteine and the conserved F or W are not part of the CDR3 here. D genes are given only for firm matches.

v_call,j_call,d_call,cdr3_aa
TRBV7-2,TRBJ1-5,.,ASSLEGGLYQPQH
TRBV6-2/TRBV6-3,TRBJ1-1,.,ASTPHGSPNTEAF
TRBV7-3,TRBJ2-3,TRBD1,ASSSGQGSTDTQY
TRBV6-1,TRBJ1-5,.,ASSEGQVQH
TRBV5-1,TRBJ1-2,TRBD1,ASSSGTAQGGGYT
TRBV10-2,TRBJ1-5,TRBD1,ASTDRENQPQH
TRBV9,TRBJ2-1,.,ASSVATGGDEQF
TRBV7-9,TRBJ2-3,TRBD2,ASSLVLAGATDTQY
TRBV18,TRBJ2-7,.,ASSPTLYEQY
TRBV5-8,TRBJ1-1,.,ASKRGTEAF
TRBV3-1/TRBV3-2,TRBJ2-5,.,ASSLRGTETQY
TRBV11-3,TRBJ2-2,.,ASSMTPNTGELF
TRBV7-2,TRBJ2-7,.,ASSYFGQSSYEQY
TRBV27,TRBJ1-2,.,ASSFDRFNGYT
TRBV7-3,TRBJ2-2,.,ASSKGLDTGELF
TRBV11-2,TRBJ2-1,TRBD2,ASSLEGLLAGEYNEQF
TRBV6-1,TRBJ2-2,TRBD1,ASSETGGTDTGELF
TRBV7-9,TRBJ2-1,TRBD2,ASSLMYPGGFLEQF
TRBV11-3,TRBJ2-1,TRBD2,ASSLYGTSGGYSSYNEQF
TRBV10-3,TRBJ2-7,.,AIAAGTTGSYEQY
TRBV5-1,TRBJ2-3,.,ASSLQRRTDTQY
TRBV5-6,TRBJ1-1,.,ASSLEERGTEAF
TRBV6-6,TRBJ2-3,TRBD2,ASSPARTSGGVTDTQY
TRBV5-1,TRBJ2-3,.,ASSLARGPPTDTQY
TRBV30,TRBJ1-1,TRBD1,AGGGIEAF
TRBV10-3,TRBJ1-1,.,AISEGLEAF
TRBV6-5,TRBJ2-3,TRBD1,ASSLGGDRGTQY
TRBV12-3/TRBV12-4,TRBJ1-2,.,ASSYMYGYT
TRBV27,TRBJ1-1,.,ASSQKRDLPNTEAF
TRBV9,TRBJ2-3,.,ASSPSGSTDTQY
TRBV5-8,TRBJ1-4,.,ASSTGNLNEKLF
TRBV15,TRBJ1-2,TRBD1,ATSRDTSGTGLGYT
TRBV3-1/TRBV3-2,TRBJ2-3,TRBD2,ASSQPLAGGRTDTQY
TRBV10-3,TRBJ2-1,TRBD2,AIMGSGGGGSYNEQF
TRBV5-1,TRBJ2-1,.,ASSLGDTYNEQF
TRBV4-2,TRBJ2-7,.,ASSPQGNEQY
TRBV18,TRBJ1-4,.,ASSPTQGHEKLF
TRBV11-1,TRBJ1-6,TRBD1,ASSHRTGGPNSPLH
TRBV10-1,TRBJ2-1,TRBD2,ASSESAGGGQF
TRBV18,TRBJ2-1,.,ASSLFGFYNEQF
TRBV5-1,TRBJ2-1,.,ASSFGDMDNEQF
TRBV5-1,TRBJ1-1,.,ASSLDSLNTEAF
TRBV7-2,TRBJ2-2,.,ASSSTRDTGELF
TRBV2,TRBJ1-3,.,ASSDQGKGGNTIY
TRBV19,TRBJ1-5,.,ASSISVLGQPQH